Listed below are T cell receptor beta chains from one sample, sequenced in a study of OX40 agonist ivuxolimab in advanced cancers. Produced via immunoSEQ multiplex PCR; TCRdb's table is partial and in-frame only. Of around 31,000 clones listed, approximately 87% are singletons. The input for sequencing was CD4+ or CD8+ T cells sorted from blood, taken in a trial of the OX40 agonist ivuxolimab. These receptors were obtained from an adult with an advanced solid tumor such as melanoma, head and neck, liver or kidney cancer. Each CDR3 is given with its conserved first and last residue. Fields, in order: V gene, J gene, CDR3 protein.

TRBV27	TRBJ2-7	CASGSFGPTSEQYF
TRBV7-2	TRBJ1-2	CASSAGTLAGYGYTF
TRBV7-9	TRBJ2-1	CASSSSIGLAGYEQFF
TRBV14	TRBJ2-1	CASSQGDRLYNEQFF
TRBV2	TRBJ1-5	CASSEEGAWNQPQHF
TRBV5-6	TRBJ2-2	CASSSGTSGDWVGELFF
TRBV19	TRBJ2-2	CASSNWGRLNTGELFF
TRBV6-5	TRBJ2-2	CASSYYGELFF
TRBV6-5	TRBJ1-5	CASSDKYSNQPQHF
TRBV10-2	TRBJ2-7	CASRGLSYEQYF
TRBV15	TRBJ2-1	CATSTRGDSSYNEQFF
TRBV4-2	TRBJ1-4	CASSQPLQGAIEKLFF